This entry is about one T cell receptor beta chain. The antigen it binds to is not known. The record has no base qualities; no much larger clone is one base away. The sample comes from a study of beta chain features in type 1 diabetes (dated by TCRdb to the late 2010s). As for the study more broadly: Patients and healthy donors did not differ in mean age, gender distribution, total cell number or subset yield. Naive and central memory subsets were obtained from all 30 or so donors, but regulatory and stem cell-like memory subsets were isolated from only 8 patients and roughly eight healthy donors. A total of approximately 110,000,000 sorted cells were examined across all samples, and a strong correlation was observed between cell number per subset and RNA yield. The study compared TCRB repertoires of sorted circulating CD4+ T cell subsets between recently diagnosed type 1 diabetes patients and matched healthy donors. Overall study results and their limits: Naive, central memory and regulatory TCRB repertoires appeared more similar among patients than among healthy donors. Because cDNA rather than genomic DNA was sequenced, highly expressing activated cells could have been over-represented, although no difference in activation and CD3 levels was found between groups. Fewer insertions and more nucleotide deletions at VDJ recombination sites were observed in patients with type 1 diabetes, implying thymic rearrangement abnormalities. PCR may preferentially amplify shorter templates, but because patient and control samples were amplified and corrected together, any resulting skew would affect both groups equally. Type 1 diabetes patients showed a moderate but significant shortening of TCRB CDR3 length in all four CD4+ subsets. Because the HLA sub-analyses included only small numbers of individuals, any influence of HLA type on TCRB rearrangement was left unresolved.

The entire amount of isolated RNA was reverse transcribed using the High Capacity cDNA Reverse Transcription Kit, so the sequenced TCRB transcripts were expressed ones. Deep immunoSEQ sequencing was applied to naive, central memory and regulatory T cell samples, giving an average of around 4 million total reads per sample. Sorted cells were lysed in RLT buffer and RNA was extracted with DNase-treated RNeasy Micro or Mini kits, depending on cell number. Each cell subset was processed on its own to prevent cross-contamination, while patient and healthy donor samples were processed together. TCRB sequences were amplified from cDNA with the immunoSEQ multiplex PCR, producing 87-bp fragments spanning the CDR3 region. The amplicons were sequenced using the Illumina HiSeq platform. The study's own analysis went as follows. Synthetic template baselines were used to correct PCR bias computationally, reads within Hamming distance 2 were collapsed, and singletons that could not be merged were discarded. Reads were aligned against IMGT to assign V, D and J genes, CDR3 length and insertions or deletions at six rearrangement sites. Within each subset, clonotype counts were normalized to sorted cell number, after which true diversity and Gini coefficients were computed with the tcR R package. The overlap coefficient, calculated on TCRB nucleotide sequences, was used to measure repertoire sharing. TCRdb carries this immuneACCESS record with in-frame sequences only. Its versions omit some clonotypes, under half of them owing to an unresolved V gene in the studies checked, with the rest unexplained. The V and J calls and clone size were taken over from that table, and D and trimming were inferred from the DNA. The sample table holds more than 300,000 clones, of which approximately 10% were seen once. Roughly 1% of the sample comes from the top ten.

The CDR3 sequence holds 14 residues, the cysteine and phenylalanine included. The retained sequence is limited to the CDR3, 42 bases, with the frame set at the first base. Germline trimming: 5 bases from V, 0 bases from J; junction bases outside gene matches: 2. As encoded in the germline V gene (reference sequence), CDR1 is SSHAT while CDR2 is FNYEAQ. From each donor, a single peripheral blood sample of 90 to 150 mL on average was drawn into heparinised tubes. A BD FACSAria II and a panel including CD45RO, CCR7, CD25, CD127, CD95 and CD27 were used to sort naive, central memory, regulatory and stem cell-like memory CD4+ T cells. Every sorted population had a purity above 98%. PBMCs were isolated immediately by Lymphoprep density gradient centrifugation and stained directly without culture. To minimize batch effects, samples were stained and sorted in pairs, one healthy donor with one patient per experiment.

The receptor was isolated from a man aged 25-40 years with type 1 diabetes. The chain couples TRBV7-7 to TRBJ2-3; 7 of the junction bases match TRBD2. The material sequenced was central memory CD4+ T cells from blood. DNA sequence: TGTGCCAGCAGCACTAGCGCCAGCACAGATACGCAGTATTTT. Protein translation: CASSTSASTDTQYF.